What follows are 18 T cell receptor beta chains derived from one specimen sequenced in a study of CD8 T cells in ankylosing spondylitis (dated by TCRdb to 2015 to 2018). Receptor amplification or capture employed 5' RACE. Sequenced on an Illumina HiSeq 2500. The raw public reads went through TCRdb reprocessing: fastp at Q25, MiXCR clone calling, in-frame beta chains kept. CDR3 protein duplicates are merged, each entry listing the most common genes and DNA. Present in this sample are approximately 340,000 distinct CDR3 sequences, roughly 15% of which were seen just once. 1.1% of the sample belongs to the ten largest clones. Sequencing was performed on blood, either unsorted or a sorted T cell fraction (not recorded which). The receptors originated from a male donor with ankylosing spondylitis or in good health (not recorded which).

This clonotype has at least ten counts. The chain couples TRBV20-1 to TRBJ2-7; D uncertain. With 5 bases removed from V and 2 bases from J, the gap between germline ends came to 19 bases. The CDR3 is 15 residues long. Germline assignment: CDR1 DFQATT and CDR2 SNEGSKA (reference sequence). This chain's CDR3 is CSAAAVGKSTYEQYF. CDR3 nucleotides: TGCAGTGCTGCAGCCGTCGGCAAATCAACCTACGAGCAGTACTTC.

This clonotype was detected a few times. The V call is TRBV18, the J call TRBJ2-1; D perhaps matches TRBD2 (5 bases). The length of the CDR3 is 17 residues. CDR1 is KGHSH and CDR2 is LQKENI in the germline V gene. The V and J ends lost 3 bases and 0 bases respectively, with 15 bases between them. The CDR3 region is CASSPLPSGGSYNEQFF. The CDR3 DNA is TGTGCCAGCTCACCTTTACCGAGCGGTGGCTCCTACAATGAGCAGTTCTTC.

The sample holds a few counts of this clonotype. The chain is built from TRBV9 and TRBJ2-5, with a weak D call TRBD1 (6 bases). Germline V CDR1 and CDR2: SGDLS, YYNGEE. The CDR3 contains 14 residues. With 3 bases removed from V and 2 bases from J, the gap between germline ends came to 11 bases. The CDR3: CASSAGTKQETQYF. CDR3 DNA: TGTGCCAGCAGCGCGGGGACAAAACAAGAGACCCAGTACTTC.

The V call is TRBV20-1, the J call TRBJ1-2; D is possibly TRBD1 (6 bases). The V gene's germline CDR1 is DFQATT and CDR2 SNEGSKA (reference sequence). V lost 5 bases, J lost 8 bases, and 18 bases lay in between. The CDR3 covers 13 residues. As DNA, the CDR3 is TGCAGTGCTCGCGACCCGGAGGGGGTAGGCTACACCTTC. It yields the protein CSARDPEGVGYTF.

This clonotype has ten or more counts. The rearrangement uses TRBV12-3 or TRBV12-4 and TRBJ1-2; 8 bases are shared with TRBD1. This CDR3 is 13 amino acids long. The V gene end was trimmed by 5 bases and the J gene end by 5 bases; junction bases not matched to a gene: 4. The CDR3 spells CASSPGTGYGYTF. The CDR3 DNA is TGTGCCAGCAGTCCCGGGACAGGATATGGCTACACCTTC.

The gene calls are TRBV5-1 and TRBJ2-6; D is uncertain. Germline lookup yields CDR1 SGHRS and CDR2 YFSETQ. CDR3 length: 17 residues. V shed 0 bases and J shed 2 bases, with 12 bases lying between them. The CDR3, as DNA: TGCGCCAGCAGCTTGGCAGTCCAACACCCTGGGGCCAACGTCCTGACTTTC. Translation: CASSLAVQHPGANVLTF.

This clonotype was detected ten times or more. The genes are TRBV7-2 and TRBJ2-1; D may be TRBD2 (5 bases). V lost 5 bases to trimming and J lost 4 bases, with 9 bases between them. The CDR3 sequence is 13 residues long. Per germline, CDR1 SGHTA and CDR2 FQGNSA. The DNA for the CDR3 is TGTGCCAGCAGCAGGACTTTATACAATGAGCAGTTCTTC. Translating gives CASSRTLYNEQFF.

V gene TRBV12-3 or TRBV12-4 combines with J gene TRBJ1-1; D is perhaps TRBD1 (5 bases). Trimming cost V 6 bases and J 4 bases, with 18 bases left between them. The CDR3 consists of 15 residues. The CDR3 nucleotides read TGTGCCAGCAGAGAAGACAGCCCTCCGTTCACTGAAGCTTTCTTT. Translation: CASREDSPPFTEAFF.

This rearrangement joins TRBV6-1 to TRBJ1-1, with D uncertain. Deletions cut 2 bases from V and 5 bases from J, with 12 bases between. The CDR3 spans 14 residues. Germline assignment: CDR1 MNHNS and CDR2 SASEGT. CDR3 sequence (DNA): TGTGCCAGCAGTGAACCGGGCCGAGGGACTGAAGCTTTCTTT. This translates into CASSEPGRGTEAFF.

This clonotype was observed a handful of times. The rearrangement joins TRBV5-1 to TRBJ2-5; 9 nucleotides agree with TRBD2. Germline V CDR1 and CDR2: SGHRS, YFSETQ. This CDR3 contains 17 residues. J lost 5 bases, V lost 4 bases, and 15 bases had no gene match. The CDR3, as DNA: TGCGCCAGCAGCCAAACACTGACTAGCGGCCGGGGGGAGACCCAGTACTTC. Protein sequence: CASSQTLTSGRGETQYF.

This clonotype has just a few counts. The genes are TRBV15 and TRBJ2-3, with unresolved D. This CDR3 region has 12 residues. V gave up 5 bases and J gave up 6 bases, with 9 bases separating them. Germline V lookup: CDR1 LNHNV, CDR2 YYDKDF (reference sequence). CDR3 region: CATSQRHDTQYF. CDR3 DNA: TGTGCCACCAGCCAACGGCACGATACGCAGTATTTT.

This clonotype was recorded a few times. The chain combines TRBV25-1 with TRBJ1-2; no reliable D call. In germline, CDR1 is MGHDK, CDR2 SYGVNS. CDR3 length: 14 residues. V gave up 6 bases and J gave up 1 base, with 12 bases separating them. DNA of the CDR3: TGTGCCAGCAGAGGGTCGATGATTAACTATGGCTACACCTTC. Protein: CASRGSMINYGYTF.

About this clonotype itself: One end of the junction varies from germline; a read error may be responsible. The V and J genes are TRBV2 and TRBJ2-7; the D gene is possibly TRBD1 (5 bases). CDR3 size: 14 residues. Germline V gene lookup returns CDR1 SNHLY and CDR2 FYNNEI. CDR3 DNA: TGTGCCAGCAGTGGGGTAAGGGGATGGTACGACCAGTACTTC. Translation: CASSGVRGWYDQYF. The whole variable domain, remainder taken from reference TRBV2 and TRBJ2-7, is EPEVTQTPSHQVTQMGQEVILRCVPISNHLYFYWYRQILGQKVEFLVSFYNNEISEKSEIFDDQFSVERPDGSNFTLKIRSTKLEDSAMYFCASSGVRGWYDQYFGPGTRLTVT.

This clonotype has more than one count but fewer than ten. This chain connects TRBV12-3 or TRBV12-4 to TRBJ1-1; D is undetermined. The germline V and J ends were trimmed by 6 bases and 2 bases, with 10 bases remaining between them. The CDR3 has 13 residues. The CDR3 DNA reads as TGTGCCAGCAGACCAGTGGGAAACACTGAAGCTTTCTTT. Its protein product is CASRPVGNTEAFF.

This clonotype was detected a few times. The chain uses TRBV5-1 and TRBJ2-2; perhaps TRBD1 as D (7 bases). Deletions cut 4 bases from V and 13 bases from J, with 20 bases between. Germline V gene lookup returns CDR1 SGHRS and CDR2 YFSETQ. CDR3 size: 14 residues. The CDR3: CASSPTGQAEGLFF. The CDR3 nucleotides are TGCGCCAGCAGCCCTACTGGACAGGCGGAGGGGCTGTTTTTT.

This clonotype has more than one count but fewer than ten. J is TRBJ1-5 and V is TRBV30; the match to TRBD1 covers 9 bases. Germline loops: CDR1 GTSNPN, CDR2 SVGIG (reference sequence). V was pared by 7 bases and J by 5 bases, with 9 bases of the junction left unmatched. This CDR3 has 14 residues. The CDR3 coding sequence is TGTGCCTCAAGCCGGGACAGGGCCCATCAGCCCCAGCATTTT. This translates into CASSRDRAHQPQHF.

This clonotype was found many times. CDR3 region: CASSLEFDRGNEKLFF. CDR3 DNA sequence: TGCGCCAGCAGCTTGGAATTCGACAGGGGTAATGAAAAACTGTTTTTT. V gene TRBV5-1 combines with J gene TRBJ1-4; 8 bases align to TRBD1. The CDR3 runs to 16 residues. Per the germline V gene, CDR1 is SGHRS and CDR2 is YFSETQ. Trimming removed 0 bases from V and 4 bases from J; junction bases left unmatched: 5.

The chain is built from TRBV12-1 and TRBJ1-1. TRBV12-1 is a pseudogene segment. The CDR3 contains 15 residues. The chain's CDR3 is CASSIRRPLNTEAFF. The CDR3 coding sequence is TGTGCCAGTAGTATAAGAAGGCCCTTGAACACTGAAGCTTTCTTT.